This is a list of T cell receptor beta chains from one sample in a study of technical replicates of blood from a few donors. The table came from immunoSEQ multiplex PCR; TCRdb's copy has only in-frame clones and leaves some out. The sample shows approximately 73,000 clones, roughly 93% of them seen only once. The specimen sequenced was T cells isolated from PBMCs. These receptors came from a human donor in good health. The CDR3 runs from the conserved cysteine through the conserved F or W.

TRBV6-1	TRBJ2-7	CASSEWLSRGNYEQYF
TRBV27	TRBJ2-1	CASTRLAGGREQFF
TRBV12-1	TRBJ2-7	CASSPGLAEPYEQYF
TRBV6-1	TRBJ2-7	CASRVGTSYEQYF
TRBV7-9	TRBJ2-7	CASSLGVSGLSYEQYF
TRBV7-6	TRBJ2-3	CASSEASGSFTDTQYF
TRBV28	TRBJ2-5	CASSLAAETQYF
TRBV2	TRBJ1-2	CASSDGTPYGYTF
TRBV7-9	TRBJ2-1	CASKVRSGRGNEQFF
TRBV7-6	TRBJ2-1	CASSSLSRQDLYNEQFF
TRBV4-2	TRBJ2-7	CASSPSMSGTFAYEQYF
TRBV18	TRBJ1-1	CASSRDRSPEAFF
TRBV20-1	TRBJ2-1	CSALDREQFF
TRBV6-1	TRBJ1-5	CASRMGPNQPQHF
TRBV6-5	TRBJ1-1	CASSPGQVNTEAFF
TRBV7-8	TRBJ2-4	CASSSLMGQTNIQYF
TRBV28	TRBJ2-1	CASSPPGLHNEQFF
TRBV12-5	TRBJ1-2	CASGLSTGRYGYTF
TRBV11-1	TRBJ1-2	CASSWGQGANYGYTF
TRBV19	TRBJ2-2	CASKMGGPGTGELFF
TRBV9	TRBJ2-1	CASSGDGGGSYNEQFF
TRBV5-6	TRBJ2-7	CASSLSLALDEQYF
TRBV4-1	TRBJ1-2	CASSQAVIGRNYGYTF
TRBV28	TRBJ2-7	CASSFMFYEQYF
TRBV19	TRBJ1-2	CASSLDRQGWDYGYTF
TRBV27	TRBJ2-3	CASSFRGHSTDTQYF
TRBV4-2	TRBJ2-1	CASSLRPRGDEQFF
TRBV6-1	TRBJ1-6	CASKRQGVENSPLHF
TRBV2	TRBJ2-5	CASSEGSSADRQETQYF
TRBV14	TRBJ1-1	CASSPDSGTEAFF
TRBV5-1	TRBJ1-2	CASSWDNNYGYTF
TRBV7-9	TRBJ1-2	CASSPRENGYTF
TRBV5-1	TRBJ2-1	CASSLEGVTYNEQFF
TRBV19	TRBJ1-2	CASSIDPRHQMIYGYTF
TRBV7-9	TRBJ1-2	CASSPQGPRNPAGYTF
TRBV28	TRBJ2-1	CASSPLMERAHNEQFF
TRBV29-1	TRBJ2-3	CSVEERGRGGRDTQYF
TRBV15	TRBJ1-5	CATSRELSNQPQHF
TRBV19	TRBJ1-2	CASGADFGGTDGYTF
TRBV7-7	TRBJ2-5	CASSRSEGEGETQYF
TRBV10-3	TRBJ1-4	CAISALDSGENEKLFF